Sequencing of this T cell receptor (beta chain) was carried out in a study of control samples from healthy donors and cancer patients. TCRdb's table, derived via immunoSEQ multiplex PCR, lists solely in-frame clones and lacks some. The table has some 96,000 clones, about 88% seen once. Germline loops: CDR1 MNHNS, CDR2 SASEGT. Trimming removed 0 bases at V and 4 bases at J, with 9 bases between. This CDR3 is built from 14 residues. This chain joins TRBV6-1 and TRBJ1-2; no clear D. The source of this sequence is a woman aged 50 to 60 in good health. Sequenced: blood. CDR3 nucleotide sequence: TGTGCCAGCAGTGAAGCTGGAACTTTCTATGGCTACACCTTC. This codes for CASSEAGTFYGYTF.